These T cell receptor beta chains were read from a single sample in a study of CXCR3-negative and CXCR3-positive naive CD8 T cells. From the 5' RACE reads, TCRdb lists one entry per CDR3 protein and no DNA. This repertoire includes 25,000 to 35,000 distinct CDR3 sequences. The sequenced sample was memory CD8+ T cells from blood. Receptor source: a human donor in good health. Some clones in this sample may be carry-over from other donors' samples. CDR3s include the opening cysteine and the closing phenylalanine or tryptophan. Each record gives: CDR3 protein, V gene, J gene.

CSATRDSYYGYTF,TRBV29-1,TRBJ1-2
CATTFPLTDTQYF,TRBV6-6,TRBJ2-3
CASSLRLAGGLSTDTQYF,TRBV5-1,TRBJ2-3
CASSQGTGDAETQYF,TRBV7-3,TRBJ2-5
CASSSPPGELFF,TRBV7-7,TRBJ2-2
CASSQLGGANVLTF,TRBV4-1,TRBJ2-6
CASTSRGGLSYNEQFF,TRBV28,TRBJ2-1
CASRGGIDTGELFF,TRBV10-2,TRBJ2-2
CASSPWAGQPQHF,TRBV4-2,TRBJ1-5
CSVEDLVPPPYEQFF,TRBV29-1,TRBJ2-1
CASSQDGAGTGGEKLFF,TRBV4-3,TRBJ1-4
CASSLEREVQETQYF,TRBV5-6,TRBJ2-5
CASSATDYGYTF,TRBV7-2,TRBJ1-2
CASENVETSPLHF,TRBV7-9,TRBJ1-6
CASSSLAGGHSRGNNEQFF,TRBV12-3/TRBV12-4,TRBJ2-1
CSVGVEGRGQFF,TRBV29-1,TRBJ2-1
CASSQERGDSSYEQYF,TRBV4-3,TRBJ2-7
CASSLGPLRKQYF,TRBV5-6,TRBJ2-7
CASSYLAMNTEAFF,TRBV6-2/TRBV6-3,TRBJ1-1
CASSFAAGYEQYF,TRBV11-2,TRBJ2-7
CASSLFQGARLDEQYF,TRBV27,TRBJ2-7
CSVATDKRGQPQHF,TRBV29-1,TRBJ1-5
CASSQGQTGTEIGQYF,TRBV4-3,TRBJ2-4
CSARDMRGTFSYEQYF,TRBV20-1,TRBJ2-7
CATNTGTGDTGELFF,TRBV24-1,TRBJ2-2